This T cell receptor beta chain was recorded in a study of shared clonotypes between healthy human individuals. Study-level results: Of the naive CD4 clonotypes, roughly 5% were shared across several donors. Some clonotypes were shared by all four sorted-subset donors, while others were not shared. The non-shared ones had lower generation probabilities than the shared ones.

Concerning this clone itself: No antigen is known for it.

Each donor was a Caucasian adult residing in Nashville, Tennessee. In the authors' methods: Junction-only immunoSEQ data arrived without quality scores, meaning filtering differed. Data came from immunoSEQ multiplex PCR; TCRdb stores just in-frame clones and leaves some out. V, J and clone size derive from that table, while D and trimming were established from the DNA sequence. This sample carries approximately 1.5 million clones, about 98.5% of them seen once, and the ten largest clones take over 0.3%. Germline loops: CDR1 KGHSH, CDR2 LQKENI. Trimming cost V 6 bases and J 4 bases, with 16 bases left between them. The CDR3 contains 15 residues.

The chain couples TRBV18 to TRBJ2-1; D gene unclear. The receptor comes from a man aged 30-40 years in good health. Sequencing input: naive CD4+ T cells sorted from blood. This sample's subset: CD45RA+ positively selected. Here the CDR3 DNA reads TGTGCCAGCTCCCTACTTGACACACGTTACAATGAGCAGTTCTTC. Translating it yields CASSLLDTRYNEQFF.